These 25 T cell receptor beta chains were all obtained from the same sample, sequenced in a study of CD4 T cells in relation to SARS-CoV-2 and coronaviruses. The unexposed donors gave CD4+ T cells in 2011-2018, prior to COVID-19. Here immunoSEQ multiplex PCR was the method, and the copy in TCRdb shows in-frame clones only, minus some. The data show roughly 68,000 clones, 80% to 95% seen once. The material sequenced was naive CD4+ T cells from PBMCs. As to subset: naive CD4+ T cells isolated by negative enrichment. These TCRs come from a human donor in good health.

V usage is TRBV4-1 and J usage is TRBJ2-7, with D tentatively TRBD1 or TRBD2 (5 bases each). The length of the CDR3 is 15 residues. Germline values: CDR1 MGHRA, CDR2 YSYEKL. Between the trimmed V and J ends, which lost 1 base and 0 bases, there was a span of 10 bases. In DNA, the CDR3 is TGCGCCAGCAGCCAAGCCCCAGGGAGCTCCTACGAGCAGTACTTC. Encoded protein: CASSQAPGSSYEQYF.

The chain employs TRBV19 and TRBJ2-1, with D possibly being TRBD1 (6 bases). Between the trimmed V and J ends, which lost 5 bases and 5 bases, there was a span of 13 bases. The germline gives CDR1 LNHDA, CDR2 SQIVND (reference sequence). The CDR3 runs to 14 residues. The CDR3 sequence: CASSLRDTDNEQFF. CDR3 DNA: TGTGCCAGTAGTCTCCGGGACACCGACAATGAGCAGTTCTTC.

The chain is built from TRBV24-1 and TRBJ2-2; D may correspond to TRBD1 or TRBD2 (5 bases each). The CDR3 spans 15 residues. Germline V gene data show CDR1 as KGHDR and CDR2 as SFDVKD. V was cut by 4 bases and J by 4 bases, with 12 bases left in between. CDR3 in DNA: TGTGCCACCAGTGACCCGAGTGGGGGCACCGGGGAGCTGTTTTTT. It specifies CATSDPSGGTGELFF.

The chain has TRBV12-5 and TRBJ1-5; D unclear. Trimming left V 7 bases short and J 1 base short, with 5 bases between. Germline CDR1 LGHNT, CDR2 FRNRAP. This CDR3 region has 12 residues. The CDR3 spells CASARSNQPQHF. The CDR3 nucleotides read TGTGCTAGTGCCAGGAGCAATCAGCCCCAGCATTTT.

The rearrangement joins TRBV9 to TRBJ2-7; TRBD1 is a possible D gene (6 bases). V shed 2 bases and J shed 1 base, with 10 bases lying between them. The length of the CDR3 is 14 residues. Germline V CDR1 and CDR2: SGDLS, YYNGEE. CDR3: CASSVTGNSYEQYF. The CDR3 DNA reads TGTGCCAGCAGCGTCACAGGGAATTCCTACGAGCAGTACTTC.

V is TRBV5-1 and J is TRBJ1-4, with D tentatively TRBD1 (6 bases). Germline V gene data show CDR1 as SGHRS and CDR2 as YFSETQ. With 0 bases removed from V and 1 base from J, the gap between germline ends came to 13 bases. The CDR3 totals 17 residues. CDR3 residues: CASSLAPGGKTNEKLFF. The CDR3 nucleotides read TGCGCCAGCAGCTTGGCCCCTGGGGGCAAAACTAATGAAAAACTGTTTTTT.

J is TRBJ1-5 and V is TRBV4-1; D is possibly TRBD1 (5 bases). CDR3 length: 15 residues. V was clipped by 0 bases and J by 6 bases, with 12 bases between them. CDR1 is MGHRA, CDR2 YSYEKL, per germline. The CDR3 reads CASSQDSLGAQPQHF. The CDR3 DNA reads TGCGCCAGCAGCCAAGATTCACTAGGGGCTCAGCCCCAGCATTTT.

The rearrangement joins TRBV3-1 (or the pseudogene TRBV3-2) to TRBJ2-7, with D tentatively TRBD1 (6 bases). The CDR3 is made up of 13 amino acids. Germline values: CDR1 LGHDT, CDR2 YNNKEL (reference sequence). Trimming removed 4 bases at V and 3 bases at J, with 10 bases between. The CDR3 region has the DNA TGTGCCAGCAGCCTCGGACAGAGCTACGAGCAGTACTTC. This encodes CASSLGQSYEQYF.

V gene TRBV6-5 combines with J gene TRBJ2-1, with D unclear. The CDR3 consists of 14 residues. V gave up 2 bases and J gave up 2 bases, with 7 bases separating them. Looked up from germline, CDR1 is MNHEY and CDR2 is SVGAGI. The CDR3 here is CASSYQTAYNEQFF. The DNA of the CDR3 is TGTGCCAGCAGTTACCAAACAGCCTACAATGAGCAGTTCTTC.

V is TRBV5-1 and J is TRBJ2-7; a weak D match, TRBD2 (6 bases). V shed 0 bases and J shed 3 bases, with 13 bases lying between them. Germline V gene lookup returns CDR1 SGHRS and CDR2 YFSETQ. The CDR3 has 15 amino acids. The CDR3 region is CASSLDGTPGYEQYF. DNA for the CDR3: TGCGCCAGCAGCTTGGATGGGACTCCTGGCTACGAGCAGTACTTC.

This clone came up a few times. V usage is TRBV6-2 or TRBV6-3 and J usage is TRBJ1-1; no definite D call. The CDR3 is 11 amino acids. Germline V gene lookup returns CDR1 MNHEY and CDR2 SVGEGT. The V end was cut by 1 base, the J end by 5 bases, with 2 bases between. The CDR3 sequence: CASSYYTEAFF. CDR3 DNA: TGTGCCAGCAGTTACTATACTGAAGCTTTCTTT.

This sequence joins TRBV29-1 and TRBJ2-2; 7 bases agree with TRBD1. Germline V lookup: CDR1 SQVTM, CDR2 ANQGSEA. The CDR3 loop spans 11 amino acids. V shed 7 bases and J 9 bases; nucleotides not matched to a gene: 5. The CDR3 reads CSANRGRELFF. CDR3 bases: TGCAGCGCGAACAGGGGACGGGAGCTGTTTTTT.

Here the CDR3 reads CAGSSAGGYNEQFF. The CDR3 DNA sequence: TGTGCCGGATCTAGCGCCGGGGGTTACAATGAGCAGTTCTTC. J is TRBJ2-1 and V is TRBV7-9, with TRBD2 as a possible D gene (6 bases). Trimming left V 11 bases short and J 4 bases short, with 18 bases between. CDR1 and CDR2 from the germline V gene are SEHNR and FQNEAQ (reference sequence). This CDR3 contains 14 residues.

The chain employs TRBV9 and TRBJ2-7, with 11 bases lining up with TRBD2. The ends lost 4 bases at V and 0 bases at J; junction bases unmatched: 3. The length of the CDR3 is 15 residues. Per germline, CDR1 SGDLS and CDR2 YYNGEE. CDR3 protein: CASSPLAGGSYEQYF. CDR3 sequence (DNA): TGTGCCAGCAGCCCTCTAGCGGGGGGCTCCTACGAGCAGTACTTC.

V gene TRBV18 combines with J gene TRBJ2-2; no firm D call. CDR3 length: 16 amino acids. Germline-derived CDR1 and CDR2 are KGHSH and LQKENI. Between the trimmed V and J ends, which lost 4 bases and 1 base, there was a span of 13 bases. The chain's CDR3 is CASSLIDGRNTGELFF. CDR3 in DNA: TGTGCCAGCTCACTGATAGATGGCCGGAACACCGGGGAGCTGTTTTTT.

The V gene is TRBV6-5, the J gene TRBJ2-3, with TRBD2 identical over 12 bases. The CDR3 extends over 15 amino acids. The V segment lost 6 bases and the J segment 4 bases; nucleotides outside the gene matches: 5. Germline V gives CDR1 MNHEY, CDR2 SVGAGI. CDR3 residues: CASSKTSGSSDTQYF. Here the CDR3 DNA reads TGTGCCAGCAGCAAGACTAGCGGGAGCTCAGATACGCAGTATTTT.

The CDR3 nucleotides read TGTGCCAGCTCACCATGGAGGCAAGGCTCGGGGGCTGACTATGGCTACACCTTC. It is translated as CASSPWRQGSGADYGYTF. This chain joins TRBV18 and TRBJ1-2; tentatively, D is TRBD1 (6 bases). The CDR3 loop spans 18 amino acids. Between the trimmed V and J ends, which lost 2 bases and 3 bases, there was a span of 22 bases. Germline CDR1 is KGHSH and CDR2 is LQKENI.

The CDR3 DNA follows: TGTGCCAGCAGTGCCGGACAGTTTGGAGAAAAACTGTTTTTT. It is translated as CASSAGQFGEKLFF. The V and J genes are TRBV2 and TRBJ1-4; D is perhaps TRBD1 (6 bases). The germline V and J ends were trimmed by 4 bases and 8 bases, with 14 bases remaining between them. Germline CDR1 and CDR2: SNHLY and FYNNEI. The CDR3 consists of 14 residues.

This rearrangement joins TRBV5-1 to TRBJ2-6, with 10 nucleotides matching TRBD1. Germline CDR1 is SGHRS and CDR2 is YFSETQ. The CDR3 runs to 16 residues. J lost 3 bases, V lost 5 bases, and 5 bases had no gene match. CDR3 nucleotide sequence: TGCGCCAGCAGGCCGACAGGGGGCTTTGGGGCCAACGTCCTGACTTTC. It encodes CASRPTGGFGANVLTF. Based on the CDR3 plus reference TRBV5-1 and TRBJ2-6, the full variable domain is KAGVTQTPRYLIKTRGQQVTLSCSPISGHRSVSWYQQTPGQGLQFLFEYFSETQRNKGNFPGRFSGRQFSNSRSEMNVSTLELGDSALYLCASRPTGGFGANVLTFGAGSRLTVL.

The chain employs TRBV25-1 and TRBJ2-7; D is ambiguous. The CDR3 runs 14 residues. Trimming cost V 5 bases and J 2 bases, with 13 bases left between them. Germline CDR1 and CDR2: MGHDK and SYGVNS. CDR3 sequence (DNA): TGTGCCAGCAGTCCTCACGGCCATCCCTACGAGCAGTACTTC. It is translated as CASSPHGHPYEQYF.

The count of this clone is one. This chain uses TRBV27 with TRBJ2-2; D is uncertain. Trimming cost V 3 bases and J 0 bases, with 8 bases left between them. CDR3 length equals 15 residues. Germline V gives CDR1 MNHEY, CDR2 SMNVEV (reference sequence). The CDR3 DNA sequence: TGTGCCAGCAGTTTCAGAGGAGCGAACACCGGGGAGCTGTTTTTT. This encodes CASSFRGANTGELFF.

This sequence joins TRBV7-6 and TRBJ2-2; D may be TRBD1 (5 bases). Trimming pared 0 bases from V and 6 bases from J, leaving 5 bases between. This CDR3 comprises 13 residues. Germline CDR1 and CDR2: SGHVS and FNYEAQ. This CDR3 is CASSLATAGELFF. CDR3 coding DNA: TGTGCCAGCAGCTTAGCGACAGCCGGGGAGCTGTTTTTT.

The chain is built from TRBV24-1 and TRBJ1-2, with TRBD1 as a possible D gene (6 bases). The CDR3 totals 13 residues. The V end lost 1 base, the J end lost 7 bases, and 9 bases lay between the germline ends. Per germline, CDR1 KGHDR and CDR2 SFDVKD. The CDR3 region has the DNA TGTGCCACCAGTGATTTCACAGGGTCTGGCTACACCTTC. Protein sequence: CATSDFTGSGYTF.

The gene calls are TRBV5-1 and TRBJ2-7; 11 positions agree with TRBD1. V dropped 3 bases and J dropped 4; count of bases not matched to a gene: 6. Germline V gene lookup returns CDR1 SGHRS and CDR2 YFSETQ. The length of the CDR3 is 15 residues. In nucleotides, the CDR3 is TGCGCCAGCAGCTCTGGGGGGACAGGGGGGTACGAGCAGTACTTC. It is translated as CASSSGGTGGYEQYF.

V is TRBV29-1 and J is TRBJ1-2; D call uncertain. Trimming left V 8 bases short and J 4 bases short, with 17 bases between. This CDR3 has 13 residues. CDR1 is SQVTM, CDR2 ANQGSEA, per germline. CDR3 nucleotide sequence: TGCAGCACCGAGGCGGGGTTGGGCTATGGCTACACCTTC. Its protein product is CSTEAGLGYGYTF.